These 27 T cell receptor beta chains originate from one sample sequenced in a study of tumor and adjacent non-tumor tissue in lung cancer. A modified ARM-PCR protocol with three rounds of nested PCR amplified TCRbeta. One entry per CDR3 protein results from TCRdb running MiXCR on the multiplex PCR reads. The repertoire holds about 81,000 distinct CDR3 sequences, roughly 72% seen once, with approximately 9.5% in the top ten. The template was RNA from unsorted bulk tissue. Input material: lung tumor tissue. The source of these receptors is a woman in her 40s with non-small cell lung cancer.

Regarding this clonotype: The junction and the germline gene differ at one end; a read error may be behind it. This chain connects TRBV6-5 to TRBJ1-5; possibly TRBD1 for D (6 bases). The CDR3 runs 15 residues. In germline, CDR1 is MNHEY, CDR2 SVGAGI. The CDR3 protein is CATSSIAGVDQPQHF. DNA for the CDR3: TGTGCCACCAGTTCAATAGCAGGGGTCGATCAGCCCCAGCATTTT.

Comment on this clonotype: The junction differs from germline at one of its ends, possibly a read error. The chain links TRBV11-1 to TRBJ2-7, with 12 bases fitting TRBD2. The CDR3 sequence is 16 residues long. CDR1 and CDR2 from the germline V gene are SGHAT and FQDESV (reference sequence). The CDR3 spells CSSSIGTSGLFYEEYF. In DNA form, the CDR3 reads TGTTCCAGCAGTATCGGGACTAGCGGGTTATTCTACGAGGAGTACTTC.

In regard to this clonotype: Since no conserved phenylalanine or tryptophan closes the CDR3, a read error is the likely cause. The gene calls are TRBV6-2 or TRBV6-3 and TRBJ1-5, with no clear D. Germline V gives CDR1 MNHEY, CDR2 SVGEGT. Trimming left V 4 bases short and J 2 bases short, with 12 bases between. The CDR3 has 15 amino acids. The CDR3 reads CASSSREARNQPQHY. Here the CDR3 DNA reads TGTGCCAGCAGTTCCCGAGAGGCCCGCAATCAGCCCCAGCATTAT.

The chain links TRBV18 to TRBJ2-5; D not certain. Germline CDR1 and CDR2: KGHSH and LQKENI. The CDR3 is 10 residues long. The V end lost 6 bases, the J end lost 5 bases, and 4 bases lay between the germline ends. The CDR3 DNA sequence: TGTGCCAGCTCGGCTGAGACCCAGTACTTC. Its protein product is CASSAETQYF.

A word on this clonotype: The junction does not match germline at one end; this may be a read error. The chain couples TRBV29-1 to TRBJ1-6; D uncertain. CDR1 is SQVTM and CDR2 is ANQGSEA in the germline V gene. The CDR3 has 13 residues. CDR3 sequence: CSVWSSYNTPLHF. The DNA of the CDR3 is TGCAGCGTTTGGAGCTCCTATAATACACCCCTCCACTTT.

Points on this clonotype: The CDR3 carries no conserved terminal phenylalanine or tryptophan, so it likely arises from a read error. V usage is TRBV11-2 and J usage is TRBJ2-3, with D maybe TRBD2 (6 bases). V was clipped by 1 base and J by 5 bases, with 13 bases between them. The CDR3 consists of 15 residues. Looked up from germline, CDR1 is SGHAT and CDR2 is FQNNGV. DNA of the CDR3: TGTGCCAGCAGCTTAGGGACTGGCGGGATAGATACGCAGTATTCT. Protein sequence: CASSLGTGGIDTQYS.

Details on this clonotype: A read error is likely, as this CDR3 ends without the conserved phenylalanine or tryptophan. V usage is TRBV14 and J usage is TRBJ2-6; no reliable D call. CDR1 and CDR2 from the germline V gene are SGHDN and FVKESK. This CDR3 contains 14 residues. The V end was cut by 5 bases, the J end by 4 bases, with 9 bases between. This CDR3 is CASSKGLGANVLTI. In nucleotides, the CDR3 is TGTGCCAGCAGCAAAGGGTTGGGGGCCAACGTCCTGACTATC.

This clonotype came up many times. This may be a read error: a much more frequent sequence differs by one nucleotide. The V gene is TRBV6-5, the J gene TRBJ2-7; D remains ambiguous. This CDR3 region has 13 residues. V lost 10 bases, J lost 0 bases, and 13 bases lay in between. Germline values: CDR1 MNHEY, CDR2 SVGAGI. The CDR3 region is CANTAASSYEQYF. CDR3 DNA sequence: TGTGCCAACACGGCGGCGAGCTCCTACGAGCAGTACTTC.

Details on this clonotype: One end of the junction varies from germline; a read error may be responsible. This sequence joins TRBV10-2 and TRBJ1-1; D is unresolved. CDR3 length equals 15 residues. CDR1 is WSHSY and CDR2 is SAAADI in the germline V gene. The DNA of the CDR3 is TGCGCCAGCAGTGACTTTCGGGATATCAACATTGAAGTTTTCTTT. Protein sequence: CASSDFRDINIEVFF.

As to this clonotype: A single base separates this from a much larger clone, so it may be a read error. The rearrangement uses TRBV20-1 and TRBJ2-7; 7 positions agree with TRBD2. The CDR3 length is 14 residues. Germline V lookup: CDR1 DFQATT, CDR2 SNEGSKA (reference sequence). DNA of the CDR3: TGCAGTGCTAGTTTCGCGGGACTATCCTACGATCAGTACTTC. Protein product: CSASFAGLSYDQYF.

There are a few counts of this clonotype. A read error may be the cause here, since a much bigger clone is one base away. The chain has TRBV6-5 and TRBJ2-1; D perhaps matches TRBD1 (6 bases). Germline CDR1 reads MNHEY; CDR2 reads SVGAGI. The CDR3 is 14 amino acids. CDR3 DNA: TGTACCAGCAGTTCCAGGGGTTCCTACAATGAGCAGTTCTTC. As protein: CTSSSRGSYNEQFF.

This chain uses TRBV4-2 with TRBJ2-1; 13 nucleotides align to TRBD2. The CDR3 is made up of 16 amino acids. Germline V gene lookup returns CDR1 LGHNA and CDR2 YNFKEQ. The chain's CDR3 is CGSSQGTSGDINEQFF. The CDR3 DNA follows: TGTGGTAGCAGCCAAGGGACTAGCGGGGATATAAATGAGCAGTTCTTC.

Remarks on this clonotype: Being one base from a much bigger clone, this may be a read error. The chain employs TRBV20-1 and TRBJ2-1; no clear D gene. The CDR3 extends over 14 amino acids. Germline V gene sequence: CDR1 DFQATT, CDR2 SNEGSKA (reference sequence). The CDR3, as DNA: TGCAGTGGAAGCGACTGGACCACCTACAATGAGCATTTCTTC. This sequence encodes CSGSDWTTYNEHFF.

Comment on this clonotype: Without the conserved terminal phenylalanine or tryptophan, this CDR3 likely stems from a read error. This chain connects TRBV5-6 to TRBJ1-5; D is ambiguous. Germline CDR1 is SGHDT and CDR2 is YYEEEE. Trimming left V 1 base short and J 11 bases short, with 10 bases between. This CDR3 is built from 12 residues. The CDR3 spells CASSLQPGTQHL. DNA for the CDR3: TGTGCCAGCAGCTTGCAACCGGGGACCCAGCATCTT.

A few counts support this clonotype. The chain has TRBV4-1 and TRBJ1-5, with a possible D match to TRBD1 (6 bases). In germline, CDR1 is MGHRA, CDR2 YSYEKL. V was cut by 4 bases and J by 6 bases, with 13 bases left in between. CDR3 length equals 14 residues. The CDR3 nucleotides read TGCGCCAGCAGCCCCCGGGGGGGCATTCAGCCCCAGCATTTT. Protein: CASSPRGGIQPQHF.

With regard to this clonotype: A clone one base away is much larger, so this may be a read error. This chain links TRBV28 with TRBJ2-7, with TRBD2 identical over 7 bases. Germline-derived CDR1 and CDR2 are MDHEN and SYDVKM. Trimming cost V 5 bases and J 5 bases; bases outside gene matches: 9. The CDR3 loop spans 14 amino acids. The CDR3 DNA is TGTGCCAGCAGTATTGGCGGGAGTAGGAACGAGCAGTACTTC. The encoded protein is CASSIGGSRNEQYF.

With regard to this clonotype: Germline and junction disagree at one end, which may indicate a read error. The chain links TRBV11-2 to TRBJ2-3; 11 nucleotides line up with TRBD2. The CDR3 spans 17 residues. Per the germline V gene, CDR1 is SGHAT and CDR2 is FQNNGV. CDR3 DNA sequence: TGTGCCAGCAGCTTTTCACTAGCGGGGGACTCCACAAATACGCAGTATTTT. As protein: CASSFSLAGDSTNTQYF.

As to this clonotype: This clone may be a read error of a much larger clone one base away. V is TRBV5-1 and J is TRBJ2-6; D could derive from TRBD1 or TRBD2 (5 bases each). Germline CDR1 and CDR2: SGHRS and YFSETQ. This CDR3 has 16 amino acids. CDR3 loop: CTSSSEAGAGANVLTF. Written as DNA, the CDR3 is TGCACCAGCAGCAGCGAGGCCGGGGCCGGGGCCAACGTCCTGACTTTC.

The rearrangement links TRBV6-1 to TRBJ2-7; D could derive from TRBD1 or TRBD2 (5 bases each). CDR1 and CDR2 (germline): MNHNS, SASEGT. The CDR3 is 16 amino acids. V was cut by 6 bases and J by 5 bases, with 23 bases left in between. As DNA, the CDR3 is TGTGCCAGCAGCATGATTACGGGACGGATATGGGACGAGCAGTACTTC. Its translation: CASSMITGRIWDEQYF.

Ten or more counts support this clonotype. The chain carries TRBV4-1 and TRBJ1-2, with D unresolved. The germline V and J ends were trimmed by 0 bases and 6 bases, with 14 bases remaining between them. CDR3 size: 15 residues. Germline CDR1 MGHRA, CDR2 YSYEKL. The CDR3 nucleotides read TGCGCCAGCAGCCAAGATCGGTACAGAATAAATGGCTACACCTTC. Residues: CASSQDRYRINGYTF.

V and J are TRBV11-1 and TRBJ1-2; TRBD1 agrees at 8 bases. Losses at the gene ends were 5 bases for V and 10 bases for J; bases not matched to a gene: 21. The CDR3 covers 17 residues. CDR1 and CDR2 (germline): SGHAT, FQDESV (reference sequence). The CDR3 DNA sequence: TGTGCCAGCAGCGGATACTCCGGGACAGGTATCAACTGTGACTACACCTTC. Amino acids: CASSGYSGTGINCDYTF.

About this clonotype: The CDR3 does not close with the conserved phenylalanine or tryptophan, likely indicating a read error. CDR3 residues: CSVIGTGDQPQHY. The CDR3 nucleotides are TGCAGCGTTATCGGGACAGGGGATCAGCCCCAGCATTAT. The chain combines TRBV29-1 with TRBJ1-5; TRBD1 matches at 10 bases. Trimming at V came to 5 bases and at J to 5 bases, leaving 3 bases not matched to a gene. The CDR3 consists of 13 residues. Germline V gene sequence: CDR1 SQVTM, CDR2 ANQGSEA.

On this clonotype itself: Just one base apart from a much larger clone, this may be a read error. Because it lacks the conserved phenylalanine or tryptophan at the end, this CDR3 is likely a read error. The chain joins TRBV5-8 to TRBJ2-1; D gene ambiguous. Deletions cut 6 bases from V and 0 bases from J, with 13 bases between. CDR3 length: 15 amino acids. Germline V gene sequence: CDR1 SGHTS, CDR2 YDEGEE. The CDR3: CASIASRSSYNEQFL. The CDR3 DNA sequence: TGTGCCAGCATCGCCTCTAGAAGCTCCTACAATGAGCAGTTCTTA.

This clonotype was observed at least ten times. The CDR3 reads CASSLGTSTGEGYEQYF. CDR3 nucleotides: TGTGCCAGCAGCCTAGGGACCTCGACAGGGGAGGGCTACGAGCAGTACTTC. The chain joins TRBV7-8 to TRBJ2-7; tentatively, D is TRBD1 (8 bases). The ends were cut back, 5 bases at V and 3 bases at J, with 23 bases in the middle. CDR3 length: 17 residues. The germline V gene has CDR1 SGHVS and CDR2 FQNEAQ.

The chain recombines TRBV11-2 with TRBJ2-5; D unresolved. CDR3 size: 14 residues. V was cut by 2 bases and J by 14 bases, with 21 bases left in between. Germline V lookup: CDR1 SGHAT, CDR2 FQNNGV. CDR3 sequence reads: CASSLRLDQESHYF. CDR3 bases: TGTGCCAGCAGCTTACGCCTAGACCAAGAGTCACACTACTTC. The full variable domain, in which reference TRBV11-2 and TRBJ2-5 provide the parts outside the CDR3, is EAGVAQSPRYKIIEKRQSVAFWCNPISGHATLYWYQQILGQGPKLLIQFQNNGVVDDSQLPKDRFSAERLKGVDSTLKIQPAKLEDSAVYLCASSLRLDQESHYFGPGTRLLVL.

Note on this clonotype: A junction end diverges from the germline sequence, so it may reflect a read error. The chain employs TRBV4-1 and TRBJ2-6; D is possibly TRBD1 or TRBD2 (5 bases each). In germline, CDR1 is MGHRA, CDR2 YSYEKL. This CDR3 spans 17 amino acids. The CDR3 bases are TGCGCCAGCAGCCACGGGACCGGTCCTTCCGGGGCCGACGTCCTGACTTTC. Residues: CASSHGTGPSGADVLTF.

This clonotype was found once. One junction end does not reproduce the germline sequence, and a read error may be involved. The J gene is TRBJ2-7, the V gene TRBV11-2, with 11 bases identical to TRBD2. Germline V CDR1 and CDR2: SGHAT, FQNNGV. This CDR3 is built from 15 residues. For the CDR3, the DNA is TGTGCTAGCAGCCTCCCCGGGACTAGCGGATACGAGCAGTATTTC. The encoded protein is CASSLPGTSGYEQYF.